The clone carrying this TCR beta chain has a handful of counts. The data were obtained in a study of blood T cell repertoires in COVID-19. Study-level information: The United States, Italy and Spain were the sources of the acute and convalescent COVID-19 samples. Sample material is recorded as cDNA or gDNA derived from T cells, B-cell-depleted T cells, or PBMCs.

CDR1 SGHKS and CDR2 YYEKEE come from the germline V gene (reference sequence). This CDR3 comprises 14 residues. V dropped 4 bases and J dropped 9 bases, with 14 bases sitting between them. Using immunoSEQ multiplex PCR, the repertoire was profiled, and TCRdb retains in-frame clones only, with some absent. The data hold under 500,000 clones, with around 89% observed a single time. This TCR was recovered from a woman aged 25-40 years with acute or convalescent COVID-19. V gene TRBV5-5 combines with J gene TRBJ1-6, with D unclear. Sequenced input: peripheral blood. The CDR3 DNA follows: TGTGCCAGCAGCGGGCCGGTCAGCGGTTCACCCCTCCACTTT. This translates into CASSGPVSGSPLHF.